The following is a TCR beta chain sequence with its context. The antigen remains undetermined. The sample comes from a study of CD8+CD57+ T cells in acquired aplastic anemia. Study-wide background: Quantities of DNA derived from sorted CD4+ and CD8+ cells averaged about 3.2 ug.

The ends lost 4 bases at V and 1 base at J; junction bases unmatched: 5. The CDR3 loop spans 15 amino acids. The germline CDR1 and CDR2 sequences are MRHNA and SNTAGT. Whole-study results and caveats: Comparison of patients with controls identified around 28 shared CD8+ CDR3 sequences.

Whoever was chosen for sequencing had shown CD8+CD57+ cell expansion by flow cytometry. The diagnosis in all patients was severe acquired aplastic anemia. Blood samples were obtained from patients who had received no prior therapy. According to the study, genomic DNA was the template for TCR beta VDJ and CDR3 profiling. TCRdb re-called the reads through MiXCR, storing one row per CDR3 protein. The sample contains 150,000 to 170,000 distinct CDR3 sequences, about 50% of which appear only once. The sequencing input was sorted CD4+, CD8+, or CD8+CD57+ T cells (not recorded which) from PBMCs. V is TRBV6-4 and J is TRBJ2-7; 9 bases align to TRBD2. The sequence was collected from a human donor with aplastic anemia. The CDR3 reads CASSVERGASYEQYF. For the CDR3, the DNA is TGTGCCAGCAGTGTTGAGCGGGGGGCATCCTACGAGCAGTACTTC.